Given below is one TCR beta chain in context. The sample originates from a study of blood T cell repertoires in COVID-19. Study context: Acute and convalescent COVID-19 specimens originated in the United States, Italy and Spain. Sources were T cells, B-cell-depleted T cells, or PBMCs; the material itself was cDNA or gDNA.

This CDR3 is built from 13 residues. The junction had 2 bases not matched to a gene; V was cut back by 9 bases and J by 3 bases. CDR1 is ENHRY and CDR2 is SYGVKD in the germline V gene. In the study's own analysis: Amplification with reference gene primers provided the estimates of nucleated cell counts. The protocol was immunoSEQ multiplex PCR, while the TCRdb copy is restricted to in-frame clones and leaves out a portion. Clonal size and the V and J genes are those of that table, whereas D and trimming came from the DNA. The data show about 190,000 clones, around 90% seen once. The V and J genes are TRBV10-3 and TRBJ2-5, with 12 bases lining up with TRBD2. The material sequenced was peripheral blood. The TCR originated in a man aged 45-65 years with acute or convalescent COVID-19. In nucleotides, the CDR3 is TGTGCCATTAGGACTAGCGGGGAAGAGACCCAGTACTTC. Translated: CAIRTSGEETQYF.